One and the same sample provided the 9 T cell receptor beta chains below, sequenced in a study of cytomegalovirus exposure and HLA in healthy donors. Clones were read by immunoSEQ multiplex PCR, and TCRdb kept only the in-frame ones, dropping some. The table records approximately 300,000 clones, just over 85% of them present only once. The sequenced sample consisted of PBMCs. The receptors stem from a woman aged 18 to 35 in good health and CMV-seronegative.

Notes on this clone: The same CDR3 is also encoded by other DNA sequences in this sample. The chain employs TRBV5-1 and TRBJ2-7; tentatively, D is TRBD1 (5 bases). The CDR3 covers 12 residues. V gave up 3 bases and J gave up 3 bases, with 7 bases separating them. CDR1 is SGHRS, CDR2 YFSETQ, per germline. The CDR3: CASSYQGYEQYF. CDR3 coding DNA: TGCGCCAGCAGCTATCAGGGCTACGAGCAGTACTTC.

The chain carries TRBV5-1 and TRBJ2-1; 10 nucleotides line up with TRBD2. Germline CDR1 reads SGHRS; CDR2 reads YFSETQ. J gave up 4 bases and V 3 bases, and 7 bases lay outside the gene matches. CDR3 length equals 16 residues. CDR3 coding DNA: TGCGCCAGCAGCTCCGCTAGCGGGAGTGTGTACAATGAGCAGTTCTTC. Its protein is CASSSASGSVYNEQFF.

The chain combines TRBV5-1 with TRBJ2-2, with D possibly matching TRBD2 (5 bases). The CDR3 totals 15 residues. Germline V gene lookup returns CDR1 SGHRS and CDR2 YFSETQ. Trimming cost V 6 bases and J 5 bases, with 17 bases left between them. The CDR3 region is CASNERGGGTGELFF. DNA for the CDR3: TGCGCCAGCAATGAGCGAGGAGGTGGGACCGGGGAGCTGTTTTTT.

The CDR3 DNA reads TGTGCCAGCAGCGCCGACAGGCTTTTGTCCGAGCAGTACTTC. Protein: CASSADRLLSEQYF. The chain joins TRBV7-9 to TRBJ2-7; tentatively, D is TRBD1 (6 bases). V lost 5 bases and J 6 bases, leaving 17 bases between the germline ends. The CDR3 has 14 residues. CDR1 and CDR2 from the germline V gene are SEHNR and FQNEAQ (reference sequence).

The V and J genes are TRBV4-3 and TRBJ2-3; 8 nucleotides match TRBD2. The CDR3 extends over 14 amino acids. CDR1 LGHNA and CDR2 YSLEER come from the germline V gene. Trimming cost V 5 bases and J 11 bases; bases outside gene matches: 12. CDR3: CASSSWTSSYEQYF. CDR3 bases: TGCGCCAGCAGCAGCTGGACTAGCTCCTACGAGCAGTATTTT.

A single count supports this clone. V usage is TRBV25-1 and J usage is TRBJ2-7, with 7 bases aligning to TRBD2. Germline CDR1 is MGHDK and CDR2 is SYGVNS. The V and J ends lost 4 bases and 5 bases, in that order; junction bases with no gene match: 8. CDR3 length: 14 residues. CDR3 DNA: TGTGCCAGCAGTGCGTTATCGGGAGGCGACGAGCAGTACTTC. Protein sequence: CASSALSGGDEQYF.

The chain combines TRBV7-2 with TRBJ2-3; D not resolved. Trimming took 3 bases from V and 5 from J, leaving 6 bases between them. Germline V CDR1 and CDR2: SGHTA, FQGNSA. The CDR3 is 12 residues long. The CDR3: CASSFSVDTQYF. CDR3 nucleotide sequence: TGTGCCAGCAGCTTTAGTGTAGATACGCAGTATTTT.

This CDR3 is CASTPLEGETQYF. CDR3 DNA sequence: TGTGCCAGCACCCCCTTGGAGGGAGAGACCCAGTACTTC. The V call is TRBV5-8, the J call TRBJ2-5; D possibly corresponds to TRBD2 (6 bases). The germline CDR1 and CDR2 sequences are SGHTS and YDEGEE. V gave up 6 bases and J gave up 4 bases, with 13 bases separating them. This CDR3 has 13 amino acids. Full variable domain (missing parts from reference TRBV5-8 and TRBJ2-5): EAGVTQSPTHLIKTRGQQATLRCSPISGHTSVYWYQQALGLGLQFLLWYDEGEERNRGNFPPRFSGRQFPNYSSELNVNALELEDSALYLCASTPLEGETQYFGPGTRLLVL.

This clone was counted only a few times. This sequence joins TRBV27 and TRBJ1-1; D possibly corresponds to TRBD1 (5 bases). Trimming shortened V by 5 bases and J by 12 bases, and 19 bases separated the two germline ends. This CDR3 has 13 residues. Germline CDR1 and CDR2: MNHEY and SMNVEV (reference sequence). The CDR3 loop reads CASSPNPDIFSFF. As DNA, the CDR3 is TGTGCCAGCAGTCCAAACCCGGACATATTTTCTTTCTTT.